Presented here are 5 T cell receptor beta chains from one specimen sequenced in a study of cytomegalovirus exposure and HLA in healthy donors. Primers included in the PCR were 60 Vbeta and 13 Jbeta primers. The repertoire was sequenced with immunoSEQ multiplex PCR; TCRdb's copy has only in-frame clones and lacks some. The sample includes around 100,000 clones. The specimen sequenced was PBMCs. The receptor set was obtained from a man aged 35 to 55 in good health and CMV-seronegative.

The J gene is TRBJ2-1, the V gene TRBV10-3; 12 positions agree with TRBD2. Germline CDR1 ENHRY, CDR2 SYGVKD. This CDR3 spans 17 amino acids. V shed 3 bases and J 4 bases; nucleotides not matched to a gene: 7. Here the CDR3 DNA reads TGTGCCATCAGTGATCCGTCTAGCGGGGGGGGTTACAATGAGCAGTTCTTC. Its protein product is CAISDPSSGGGYNEQFF.

The CDR3 sequence: CASSSQTLYEQYF. The CDR3 DNA follows: TGTGCCAGCAGCTCACAGACACTTTACGAGCAGTACTTC. The chain carries TRBV11-2 and TRBJ2-7; D gene uncertain. CDR1 and CDR2 from the germline V gene are SGHAT and FQNNGV. The CDR3 has 13 residues. V was cut by 4 bases and J by 4 bases, with 11 bases left in between.

V usage is TRBV18 and J usage is TRBJ1-1; TRBD1 might be the D (5 bases). Germline V gene data show CDR1 as KGHSH and CDR2 as LQKENI. The CDR3 loop spans 14 amino acids. Deletions cut 2 bases from V and 6 bases from J, with 13 bases between. The CDR3 DNA reads as TGTGCCAGCTCACCAGGGGGGAATTTGGCTGAAGCTTTCTTT. This gives the protein CASSPGGNLAEAFF.

This chain joins TRBV5-1 and TRBJ1-1, with 7 bases lining up with TRBD1. Germline values: CDR1 SGHRS, CDR2 YFSETQ. The CDR3 has 14 residues. The junction had 8 bases not matched to a gene; V was cut back by 5 bases and J by 4 bases. CDR3 protein: CASSEGARGTEAFF. The CDR3 coding sequence is TGCGCCAGCAGTGAGGGGGCGAGGGGCACTGAAGCTTTCTTT.

The CDR3 is CASSLRFRDRGQANEKLFF. As DNA, the CDR3 is TGTGCCAGTAGTTTAAGATTCCGGGACAGGGGGCAAGCTAATGAAAAACTGTTTTTT. The chain has TRBV19 and TRBJ1-4; 12 bases align to TRBD1. Trimming took 5 bases from V and 3 from J; bases not matched to a gene: 13. The CDR3 has 19 amino acids. Germline CDR1 reads LNHDA; CDR2 reads SQIVND (reference sequence).